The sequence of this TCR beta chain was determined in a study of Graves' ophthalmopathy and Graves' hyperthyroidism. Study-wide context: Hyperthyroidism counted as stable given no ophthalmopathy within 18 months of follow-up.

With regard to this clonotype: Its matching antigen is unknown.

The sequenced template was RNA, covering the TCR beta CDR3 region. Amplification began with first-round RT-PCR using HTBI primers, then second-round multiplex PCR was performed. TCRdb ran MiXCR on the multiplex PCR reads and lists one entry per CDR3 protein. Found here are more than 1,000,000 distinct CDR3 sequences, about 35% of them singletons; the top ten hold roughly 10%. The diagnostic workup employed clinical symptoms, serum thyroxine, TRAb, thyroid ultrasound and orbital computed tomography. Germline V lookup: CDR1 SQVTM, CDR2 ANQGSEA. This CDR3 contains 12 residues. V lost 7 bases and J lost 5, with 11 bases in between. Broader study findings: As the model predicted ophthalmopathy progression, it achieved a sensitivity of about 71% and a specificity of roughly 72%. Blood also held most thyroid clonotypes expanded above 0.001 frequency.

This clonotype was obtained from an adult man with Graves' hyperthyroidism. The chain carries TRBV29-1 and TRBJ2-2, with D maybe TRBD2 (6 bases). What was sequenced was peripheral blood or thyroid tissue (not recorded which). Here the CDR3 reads CSAGSRTGELFF. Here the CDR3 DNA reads TGCAGCGCCGGGAGTCGGACCGGGGAGCTGTTTTTT.